This entry is about one T cell receptor (beta chain). Its cognate antigen is unknown. This sample was taken from a study of T-cell memory formation after mild COVID-19. Study results and limitations: Day 15 to 85 contractors were CD4/CD8 balanced; later expanders leaned CD4+. A second wave of clones peaked on day 37, and their SARS-CoV-2 specificity went unconfirmed.

The CDR3 sequence is 13 residues long. The germline V and J ends were trimmed by 11 bases and 7 bases, with 18 bases remaining between them. Germline lookup yields CDR1 SGHAT and CDR2 FQNNGV. It was 5'RACE with constant-segment primers that produced the TCR alpha and TCR beta cDNA libraries, which carried sample barcodes and UMIs. TCRdb passed the 5' RACE reads through MiXCR, listing each CDR3 protein once. Seen here are more than 300,000 distinct CDR3 sequences, roughly 19% observed once, and the top ten hold roughly 21%. This clonotype was sampled from a man aged 18 to 30 who had mild COVID-19 (a few samples of this study predate the infection). Cell type and time point are not known. This rearrangement joins TRBV11-2 to TRBJ2-1; D may match TRBD1 or TRBD2 (6 bases each). Input material: PBMCs or a T cell subset sorted from them (not recorded which). CDR3 sequence (DNA): TGTGCCGGATCGGGGGCCCCGGGGAATGAGCAGTTCTTC. Residues: CAGSGAPGNEQFF. Full variable domain (missing parts from reference TRBV11-2 and TRBJ2-1): EAGVAQSPRYKIIEKRQSVAFWCNPISGHATLYWYQQILGQGPKLLIQFQNNGVVDDSQLPKDRFSAERLKGVDSTLKIQPAKLEDSAVYLCAGSGAPGNEQFFGPGTRLTVL.